This TCR beta chain was recorded in a study of T cells in tuberculosis. Overall study context: The T cells targeted glucose monomycolate, a mycobacterial lipid, via CD1B. This South African cohort compared adolescents with or without latent tuberculosis against adults with active tuberculosis. Study results and caveats: Using the GMM-specific repertoire gave around 90% accuracy versus 60% to 70% with motifs.

At study entry, adolescents had tuberculin skin tests and IGRA screening. As to this clone: What it recognizes is unknown.

The data were produced by immunoSEQ multiplex PCR, yet TCRdb's version contains in-frame clones alone and is incomplete. The repertoire holds about 33,000 clones, with about 90% as singletons. CDR3 size: 16 residues. CDR1 and CDR2 from the germline V gene are LNHDA and SQIVND (reference sequence). Trimming at V came to 5 bases and at J to 3 bases, leaving 10 bases not matched to a gene. The J gene is TRBJ1-3, the V gene TRBV19; 7 positions match TRBD1. Material: PBMCs. The clonotype comes from a donor between 10 and 35 years old with latent tuberculosis or without tuberculosis infection. Some clones in this sample may be carry-over from other donors' samples. The CDR3 nucleotides read TGTGCCAGTAGTCACTTAGGACAGGCGAGTGGAAACACCATATATTTT. This encodes CASSHLGQASGNTIYF.